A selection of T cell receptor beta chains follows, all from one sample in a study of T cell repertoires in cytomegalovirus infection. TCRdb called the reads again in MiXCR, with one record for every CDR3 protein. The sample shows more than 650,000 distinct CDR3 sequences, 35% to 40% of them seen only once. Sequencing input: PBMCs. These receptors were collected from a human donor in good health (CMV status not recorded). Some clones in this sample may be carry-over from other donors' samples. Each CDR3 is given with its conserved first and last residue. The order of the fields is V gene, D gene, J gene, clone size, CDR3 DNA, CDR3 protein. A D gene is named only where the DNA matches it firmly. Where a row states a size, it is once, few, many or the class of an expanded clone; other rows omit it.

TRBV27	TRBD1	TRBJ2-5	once	TGTGCCAGCAGTTTATGGGGACAGGGACAAGAGACCCAGTACTTC	CASSLWGQGQETQYF
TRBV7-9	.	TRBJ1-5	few	TGTGCCAGCAGCGAGTTCGGCAGGGGTAGCAATCAGCCCCAGCATTTT	CASSEFGRGSNQPQHF
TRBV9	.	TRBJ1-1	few	TGTGCCAGCAGCGTTGACAGCCACACTGAAGCTTTCTTT	CASSVDSHTEAFF
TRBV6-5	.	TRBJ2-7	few	TGTGCCAGCAGTAAGGACGCCTACGAGCAGTACTTC	CASSKDAYEQYF
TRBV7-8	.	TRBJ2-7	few	TGTGCCAGCAGCTTAGGCGGGAACCCTTACGAGCAGTACTTC	CASSLGGNPYEQYF
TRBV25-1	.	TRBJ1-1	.	TGTGCCAGCAGTGTTGCCAACACTGAAGCTTTCTTT	CASSVANTEAFF
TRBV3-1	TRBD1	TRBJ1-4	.	TGTGCCAGCAGCCGGGACAGGGGGAGACTCAATGAAAAACTGTTTTTT	CASSRDRGRLNEKLFF
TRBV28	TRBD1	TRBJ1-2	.	TGTGCCAGCAGTTACCCACAGGGGGCGTACTATGGCTACACCTTC	CASSYPQGAYYGYTF
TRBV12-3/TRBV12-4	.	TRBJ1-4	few	TGTGCCAGCAGTTTCATGGGGGATGGCGAAAAACTGTTTTTT	CASSFMGDGEKLFF
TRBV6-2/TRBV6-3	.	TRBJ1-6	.	TGTGCCAGCAGTTACGGGGTCTCCTATAATTCACCCCTCCACTTT	CASSYGVSYNSPLHF
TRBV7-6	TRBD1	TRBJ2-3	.	TGTGCCAGCAGCCCTCGAGGGGGCCGAGACACAGATACGCAGTATTTT	CASSPRGGRDTDTQYF
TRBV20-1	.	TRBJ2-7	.	TGCAGTGCTCCTAGCCTCAGTGTTTCCTCCTACGAGCCGTCCTTC	CSAPSLSVSSYEPSF
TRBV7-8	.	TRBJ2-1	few	TGTGCCAGCAGCCCCTCGAAACAGCACTATTCCTACAATGAGCAGTTCTTC	CASSPSKQHYSYNEQFF
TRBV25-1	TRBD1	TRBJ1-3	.	TGTGCCAGCAGTGCGTGGGACAGGGAGGGGAACACCATATATTTT	CASSAWDREGNTIYF
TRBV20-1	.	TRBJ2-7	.	TGCGGTTCTCCCGCAGGTGTGCCTCTAGTTTACGAGAAGTACTTC	CGSPAGVPLVYEKYF
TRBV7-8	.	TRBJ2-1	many	TGTGCCAGCAGCTTATTACAGGAGCACAATGAGCAGTTCTTC	CASSLLQEHNEQFF
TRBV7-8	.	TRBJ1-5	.	TGTGCCAGCAGCCTACAACAAACAGGACGAAGCAATCAGCCCCAGCATTTT	CASSLQQTGRSNQPQHF
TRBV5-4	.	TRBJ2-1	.	TGTGCCAGTAGCTTAGGGGACCTTAACAATGAGCAGTTCTTC	CASSLGDLNNEQFF
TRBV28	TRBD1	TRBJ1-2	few	TGTGCCAGCAGTTTATTCGGCCCCGGACAGGGTGGTAACTATGGCTACACCTTC	CASSLFGPGQGGNYGYTF
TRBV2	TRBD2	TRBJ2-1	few	TGTGCCATCAAAATGACTAGCGGGAGGGCCGGTGAGCAGTTCTTC	CAIKMTSGRAGEQFF
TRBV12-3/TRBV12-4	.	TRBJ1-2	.	TGTGCCAGCAGTTTCTCCTTCGAGTATGGCTACACCTTC	CASSFSFEYGYTF
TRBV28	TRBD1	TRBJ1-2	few	TGTGCCAGCAGTCCAGACAGGGTCGAAGGAATTAACTATGGCTACACCTTC	CASSPDRVEGINYGYTF
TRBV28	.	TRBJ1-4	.	TGTGCCAGCAGTTTCCTGGGGGTCGGAAAACTGTTTTTT	CASSFLGVGKLFF
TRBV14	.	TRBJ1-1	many	TGTGCCAGCAGCCAGGGGCCTGAAGCTTTCTTT	CASSQGPEAFF
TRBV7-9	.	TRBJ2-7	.	TGTGCCAGCAGCTTAGGGGGTGCAGTCGAGCAGTACTTC	CASSLGGAVEQYF
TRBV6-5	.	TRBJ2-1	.	TGTGCCAGCAGTACACGGGACTCATACAATGAGCAGTTCTTC	CASSTRDSYNEQFF
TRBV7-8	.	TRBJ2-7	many	TGTGCCAGCAGCTTAGTAGGGGGTGCGAATTCCTACGAGCAGTACTTC	CASSLVGGANSYEQYF